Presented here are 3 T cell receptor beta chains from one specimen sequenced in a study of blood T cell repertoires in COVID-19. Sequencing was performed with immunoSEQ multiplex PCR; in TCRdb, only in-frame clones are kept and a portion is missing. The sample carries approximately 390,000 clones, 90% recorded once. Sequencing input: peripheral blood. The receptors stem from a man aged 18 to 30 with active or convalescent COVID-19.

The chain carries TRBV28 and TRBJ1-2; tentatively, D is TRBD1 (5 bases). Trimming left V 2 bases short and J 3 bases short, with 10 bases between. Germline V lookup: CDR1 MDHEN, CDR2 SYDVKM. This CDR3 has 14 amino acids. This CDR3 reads CASSLVAGHYGYTF. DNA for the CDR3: TGTGCCAGCAGTTTAGTCGCAGGGCACTATGGCTACACCTTC.

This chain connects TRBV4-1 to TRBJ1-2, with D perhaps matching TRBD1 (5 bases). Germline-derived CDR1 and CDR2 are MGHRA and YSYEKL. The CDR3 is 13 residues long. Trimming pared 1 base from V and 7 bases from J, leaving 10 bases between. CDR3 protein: CASSQVSGLGYTF. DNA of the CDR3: TGCGCCAGCAGCCAAGTATCAGGGCTTGGCTACACCTTC.

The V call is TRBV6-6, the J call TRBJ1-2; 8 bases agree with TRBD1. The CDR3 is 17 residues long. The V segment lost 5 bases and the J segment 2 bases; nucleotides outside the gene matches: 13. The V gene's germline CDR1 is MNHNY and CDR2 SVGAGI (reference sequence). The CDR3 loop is CASSPFGQGAGNYGYTF. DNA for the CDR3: TGTGCCAGCAGTCCCTTCGGCCAGGGGGCGGGAAACTATGGCTACACCTTC.